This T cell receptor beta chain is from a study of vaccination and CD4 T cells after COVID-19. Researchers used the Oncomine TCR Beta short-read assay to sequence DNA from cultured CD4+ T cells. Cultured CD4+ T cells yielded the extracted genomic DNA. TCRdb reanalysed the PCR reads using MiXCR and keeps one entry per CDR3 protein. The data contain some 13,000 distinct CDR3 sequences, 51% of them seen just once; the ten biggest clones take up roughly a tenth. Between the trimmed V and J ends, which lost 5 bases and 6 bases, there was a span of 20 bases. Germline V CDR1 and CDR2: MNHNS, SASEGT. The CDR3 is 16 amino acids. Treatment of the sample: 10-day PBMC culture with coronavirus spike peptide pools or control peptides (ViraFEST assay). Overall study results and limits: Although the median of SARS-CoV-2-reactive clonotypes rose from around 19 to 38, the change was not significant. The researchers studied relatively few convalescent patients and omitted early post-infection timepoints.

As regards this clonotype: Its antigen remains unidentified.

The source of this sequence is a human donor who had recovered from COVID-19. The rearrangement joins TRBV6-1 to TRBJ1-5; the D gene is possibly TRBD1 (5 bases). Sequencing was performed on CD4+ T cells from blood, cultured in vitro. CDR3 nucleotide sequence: TGTGCCAGCAGTCTAATCCGGGACGGCGGTAGTCAGCCCCAGCATTTT. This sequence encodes CASSLIRDGGSQPQHF.